This T cell receptor (beta chain) is from a study of cytomegalovirus exposure and HLA in healthy donors. Turning to this clone: Its antigen is unidentified.

Study-wide findings and caveats: The dataset shows that most TCR sequences were rare, while some public TCRs occurred in many donors.

Both 60 Vbeta primers and 13 Jbeta primers went into the PCR. TCRdb's copy holds only in-frame clones and misses some; the assay was immunoSEQ multiplex PCR. The sample has 90,000 to 120,000 clones; 76% are singletons. The V gene's germline CDR1 is ENHRY and CDR2 SYGVKD. There are 13 residues in the CDR3. Trimming removed 5 bases from V and 4 bases from J, with 11 bases in between. The clonotype originates from a woman aged 50 to 65 in good health and CMV-seropositive. The V and J genes are TRBV10-3 and TRBJ1-1; D not certain. The sample comprised PBMCs. CDR3 nucleotides: TGTGCCATCAGTCTGGAACGGGGCACTGAAGCTTTCTTT. Amino acids: CAISLERGTEAFF.